The TCR beta chain described here comes from a study of blood T cell repertoires in COVID-19. TCRdb's table, derived via immunoSEQ multiplex PCR, lists solely in-frame clones and lacks some. The profile covers some 96,000 clones, with 90% appearing a single time and less than 2% taken by the ten largest. Trimming removed 0 bases from V and 3 bases from J, with 5 bases in between. CDR1 SGHNT and CDR2 YENEEA come from the germline V gene. This CDR3 is built from 13 residues. The chain joins TRBV11-3 to TRBJ1-1; weak D call: TRBD1 (5 bases). This receptor was identified in a man in his sixties with acute or convalescent COVID-19. Material for sequencing was peripheral blood. CDR3 loop: CASSLDRDTEAFF. In DNA form, the CDR3 reads TGTGCCAGCAGCTTAGACAGGGACACTGAAGCTTTCTTT.